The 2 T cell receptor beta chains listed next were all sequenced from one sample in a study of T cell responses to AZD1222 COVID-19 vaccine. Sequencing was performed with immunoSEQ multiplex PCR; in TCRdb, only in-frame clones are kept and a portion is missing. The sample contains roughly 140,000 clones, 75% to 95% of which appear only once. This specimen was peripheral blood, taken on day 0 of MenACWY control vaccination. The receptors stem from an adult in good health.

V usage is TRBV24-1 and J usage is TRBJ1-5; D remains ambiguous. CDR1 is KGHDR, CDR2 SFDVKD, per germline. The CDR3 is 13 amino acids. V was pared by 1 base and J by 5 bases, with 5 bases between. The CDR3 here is CATSDFSDQPQHF. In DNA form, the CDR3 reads TGTGCCACCAGTGATTTTTCGGATCAGCCCCAGCATTTT.

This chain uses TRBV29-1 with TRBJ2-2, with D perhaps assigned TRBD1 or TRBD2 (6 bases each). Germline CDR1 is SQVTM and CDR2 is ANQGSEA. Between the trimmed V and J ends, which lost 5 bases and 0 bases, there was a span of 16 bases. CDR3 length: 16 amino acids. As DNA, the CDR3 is TGCAGCGTTCTCGGGGGCACCACAGCGAACACCGGGGAGCTGTTTTTT. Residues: CSVLGGTTANTGELFF.